This TCR beta chain derives from a study of blood T cells in healthy people across ages. Sample-barcoded 5' priming and a J-beta primer mix drove a second PCR of 7 to 11 cycles. Each cDNA was tagged by a template-switch adaptor containing 12 random nucleotides. TCRdb fed the 5' RACE reads into MiXCR, producing one record per CDR3 protein. Among 650,000 to 950,000 distinct CDR3 sequences listed, roughly 44% were seen once. This clonotype was observed a handful of times. Between the trimmed V and J ends, which lost 0 bases and 2 bases, there was a span of 9 bases. This CDR3 region has 14 residues. Germline CDR1 reads SGHRS; CDR2 reads YFSETQ.

Sequences were obtained from blood. The receptor comes from a man in his fifties or sixties in good health. The rearrangement joins TRBV5-1 to TRBJ2-7; TRBD1 is a possible D gene (6 bases). CDR3: CASSLGAGAYEQYF. The CDR3, as DNA: TGCGCCAGCAGCTTGGGGGCAGGGGCCTACGAGCAGTACTTC.